One and the same sample provided the 25 T cell receptor beta chains below, sequenced in a study of blood T cell repertoires in COVID-19. The assay was immunoSEQ multiplex PCR, and TCRdb's table has in-frame clones only and misses some. Of approximately 350,000 clones detected, around 89% appear once; the ten largest clones hold roughly 1.2%. The source material was peripheral blood. The receptor set was obtained from a man between 40 and 49 years old with acute or convalescent COVID-19.

Here the CDR3 reads CASSLSPGSSIYF. The CDR3 DNA sequence: TGTGCCAGCAGTTTATCCCCGGGGTCTTCCATATATTTT. The chain is built from TRBV12-3 or TRBV12-4 and TRBJ1-3; no clear D. V was shortened by 2 bases and J by 11 bases, with 13 bases between the two germline ends. This CDR3 has 13 residues.

The chain recombines TRBV27 with TRBJ1-5, with D maybe TRBD1 (6 bases). The CDR3 is 16 amino acids. V shed 1 base and J shed 2 bases, with 12 bases lying between them. CDR1 MNHEY and CDR2 SMNVEV come from the germline V gene (reference sequence). The CDR3 spells CASSLYSGVGNQPQHF. The CDR3 DNA sequence: TGTGCCAGCAGTTTATACTCAGGGGTGGGCAATCAGCCCCAGCATTTT.

This clone appeared a single time. The J gene is TRBJ2-7, the V gene TRBV29-1, with 7 bases lining up with TRBD1. The CDR3 sequence is 12 residues long. Trimming took 0 bases from V and 9 from J; bases not matched to a gene: 5. Germline CDR1 and CDR2: SQVTM and ANQGSEA. The chain's CDR3 is CSVEDRGGVQYF. The CDR3 nucleotides read TGCAGCGTTGAAGATAGAGGGGGCGTGCAGTACTTC.

The count of this clone is one. The chain uses TRBV6-6 and TRBJ1-5; 10 bases match TRBD1. CDR1 is MNHNY, CDR2 SVGAGI, per germline (reference sequence). The CDR3 spans 15 residues. The V and J ends lost 4 bases and 4 bases, in that order; junction bases with no gene match: 4. The CDR3 is CASSSRDRGNQPQHF. The CDR3, as DNA: TGTGCCAGCAGTTCGAGGGACAGGGGTAATCAGCCCCAGCATTTT.

The V gene is TRBV10-2, the J gene TRBJ1-4, with a weak D call TRBD1 (5 bases). The V gene lost 6 bases and the J gene lost 4 bases, with 21 bases spanning the gap. CDR3 length equals 17 residues. Germline CDR1 and CDR2: WSHSY and SAAADI. CDR3 DNA: TGCGCCAGCAGGGACATCGAGAACCCGACCCGTAATGAAAAACTGTTTTTT. Translation: CASRDIENPTRNEKLFF.

J is TRBJ2-7 and V is TRBV15; 15 positions agree with TRBD2. Losses at the gene ends were 1 base for V and 1 base for J; bases not matched to a gene: 8. This CDR3 region has 19 residues. Germline CDR1 LNHNV, CDR2 YYDKDF (reference sequence). CDR3 in DNA: TGTGCCACCAGCAGAGGAAAGGGACTAGCGGGAGGCCTTTCCTACGAGCAGTACTTC. It codes for CATSRGKGLAGGLSYEQYF.

V is TRBV9 and J is TRBJ2-5; 7 bases are a match to TRBD1. The CDR3 length is 13 residues. Unmatched junction bases numbered 5, after V lost 4 bases and J lost 5 bases. Germline V CDR1 and CDR2: SGDLS, YYNGEE. The CDR3 sequence is CASSRQGGETQYF. The CDR3, as DNA: TGTGCCAGCAGCCGACAGGGCGGGGAGACCCAGTACTTC.

The chain combines TRBV10-2 with TRBJ2-7; TRBD2 matches at 8 bases. The CDR3 extends over 13 amino acids. CDR1 and CDR2 (germline): WSHSY, SAAADI. The V gene end was trimmed by 7 bases and the J gene end by 6 bases; junction bases not matched to a gene: 8. This CDR3 reads CASISSGRGEQYF. Written as DNA, the CDR3 is TGCGCCAGCATCTCCTCCGGGAGGGGCGAGCAGTACTTC.

The V and J genes are TRBV6-4 and TRBJ2-3; 7 nucleotides align to TRBD1. V was pared by 6 bases and J by 6 bases, with 6 bases of the junction left unmatched. This CDR3 spans 13 amino acids. Per the germline V gene, CDR1 is MRHNA and CDR2 is SNTAGT. CDR3 region: CASSEEQGDTQYF. The CDR3 DNA sequence: TGTGCCAGCAGCGAAGAACAGGGGGATACGCAGTATTTT.

V gene TRBV28 combines with J gene TRBJ2-7, with D perhaps TRBD2 (6 bases). The CDR3 totals 15 residues. The V and J ends lost 3 bases and 6 bases respectively, with 18 bases between them. The germline CDR1 and CDR2 sequences are MDHEN and SYDVKM. The CDR3 spells CASSLTGDATSEQYF. CDR3 DNA: TGTGCCAGCAGTTTGACGGGGGACGCGACTTCCGAGCAGTACTTC. Looking up the rest from reference TRBV28 and TRBJ2-7 gives the full variable domain: DVKVTQSSRYLVKRTGEKVFLECVQDMDHENMFWYRQDPGLGLRLIYFSYDVKMKEKGDIPEGYSVSREKKERFSLILESASTNQTSMYLCASSLTGDATSEQYFGPGTRLTVT.

The J gene is TRBJ2-7, the V gene TRBV2; the match to TRBD1 covers 8 bases. The CDR3 loop spans 14 amino acids. Germline loops: CDR1 SNHLY, CDR2 FYNNEI. Trimming cost V 5 bases and J 5 bases; bases outside gene matches: 8. The CDR3 sequence: CASSHRTGYHEQYF. The CDR3 region has the DNA TGTGCCAGCAGTCATCGGACAGGGTACCACGAGCAGTACTTC. Complete variable domain (other parts from reference TRBV2 and TRBJ2-7): EPEVTQTPSHQVTQMGQEVILRCVPISNHLYFYWYRQILGQKVEFLVSFYNNEISEKSEIFDDQFSVERPDGSNFTLKIRSTKLEDSAMYFCASSHRTGYHEQYFGPGTRLTVT.

The V gene is TRBV6-5, the J gene TRBJ1-4; D remains unclear. The CDR3 has 12 residues. Trimming took off 6 bases at V and 5 bases at J, with 7 bases between the two ends. The germline CDR1 and CDR2 sequences are MNHEY and SVGAGI. The CDR3 DNA reads TGTGCCAGCAGGAGGTCCAATGAAAAACTGTTTTTT. The encoded protein is CASRRSNEKLFF.

The V gene is TRBV19, the J gene TRBJ2-7, with 9 bases that match TRBD2. The V and J ends lost 3 bases and 5 bases, in that order; junction bases with no gene match: 8. The germline V gene encodes CDR1 LNHDA and CDR2 SQIVND (reference sequence). This CDR3 region has 15 residues. The CDR3 DNA sequence: TGTGCCAGTAGTATTGGGGCGGGAGGGTCCCACGAGCAGTACTTC. Its translation: CASSIGAGGSHEQYF.

The V call is TRBV7-9, the J call TRBJ2-7; 8 nucleotides agree with TRBD2. From germline, CDR1 is SEHNR and CDR2 FQNEAQ (reference sequence). The ends lost 2 bases at V and 3 bases at J; junction bases unmatched: 6. The CDR3 has 15 residues. CDR3: CASSLIAGTFYEQYF. The DNA of the CDR3 is TGTGCCAGCAGCTTAATAGCGGGAACCTTCTACGAGCAGTACTTC.

The CDR3 reads CASSMYGGAPPDTQYF. CDR3 nucleotides: TGTGCCAGTAGTATGTATGGGGGGGCCCCTCCGGATACGCAGTATTTT. This chain links TRBV19 with TRBJ2-3, with D possibly matching TRBD2 (7 bases). The CDR3 is 16 residues long. Germline values: CDR1 LNHDA, CDR2 SQIVND (reference sequence). V lost 3 bases to trimming and J lost 6 bases, with 19 bases between them.

V and J are TRBV9 and TRBJ2-3; 10 bases are a match to TRBD1. Unmatched junction bases numbered 7, after V lost 3 bases and J lost 3 bases. From germline, CDR1 is SGDLS and CDR2 YYNGEE. This CDR3 is built from 16 residues. CDR3 sequence: CASSAEPGQGTDTQYF. The CDR3 DNA reads TGTGCCAGCAGCGCGGAACCGGGACAGGGGACAGATACGCAGTATTTT.

The chain is built from TRBV12-3 or TRBV12-4 and TRBJ2-7; tentative D call: TRBD1 (5 bases). V lost 5 bases and J 4 bases, leaving 9 bases between the germline ends. CDR3 length equals 12 residues. The CDR3 DNA sequence: TGTGCCAGCAGTGTGACAGTTTACGAGCAGTACTTC. This encodes CASSVTVYEQYF.

CDR3 sequence (DNA): TGCGCCAGCAGCTTGGTTACCGGAGACTACTATGGCTACACCTTC. Amino acids: CASSLVTGDYYGYTF. The rearrangement uses TRBV5-1 and TRBJ1-2; D is unresolved. This CDR3 is 15 amino acids long. Germline CDR1 reads SGHRS; CDR2 reads YFSETQ. Trimming cost V 0 bases and J 3 bases, with 12 bases left between them.

The chain links TRBV29-1 to TRBJ2-1; TRBD1 is a possible D gene (5 bases). The germline CDR1 and CDR2 sequences are SQVTM and ANQGSEA. CDR3 length: 16 amino acids. Trimming removed 2 bases at V and 1 base at J, with 15 bases between. CDR3 amino acids: CSVEFLGYRSYNEQFF. The CDR3 region has the DNA TGCAGCGTTGAATTCCTAGGGTACAGGTCCTACAATGAGCAGTTCTTC.

The V call is TRBV25-1, the J call TRBJ1-1, with D possibly TRBD1 on 5 matching bases. Germline values: CDR1 MGHDK, CDR2 SYGVNS. Trimming removed 3 bases at V and 4 bases at J, with 15 bases between. The CDR3 is 15 residues long. CDR3 coding DNA: TGTGCCAGCAGTGACCAACGGGGGGATCTCACTGAAGCTTTCTTT. Translated: CASSDQRGDLTEAFF.

This clone was seen a single time. V gene TRBV30 combines with J gene TRBJ2-7, with 7 positions matching TRBD2. Losses at the gene ends were 0 bases for V and 7 bases for J; bases not matched to a gene: 6. Germline-derived CDR1 and CDR2 are GTSNPN and SVGIG (reference sequence). This CDR3 contains 13 residues. CDR3 in DNA: TGTGCCTGGAGTGTAAAGTCAGCGGGAGAGCAGTACTTC. The encoded protein is CAWSVKSAGEQYF.

The V call is TRBV6-5, the J call TRBJ1-6; 7 nucleotides match TRBD1. CDR1 and CDR2 from the germline V gene are MNHEY and SVGAGI. With V trimmed by 6 bases and J by 12 bases, 11 bases remained unmatched. The CDR3 is made up of 14 amino acids. The CDR3 DNA reads as TGTGCCAGCAGCCGCCGGGACAGAAGCGGACCCCTCCACTTT. It translates to CASSRRDRSGPLHF.

The chain has TRBV19 and TRBJ2-1; no reliable D call. Trimming took off 5 bases at V and 0 bases at J, with 11 bases between the two ends. The germline V gene has CDR1 LNHDA and CDR2 SQIVND (reference sequence). This CDR3 has 15 residues. The CDR3 is CASSSQPGSYNEQFF. CDR3 coding DNA: TGTGCCAGTAGTTCCCAACCGGGCTCCTACAATGAGCAGTTCTTC.

At least ten counts were recorded for this clone. The V gene is TRBV7-9, the J gene TRBJ1-2; 9 bases are a match to TRBD1. The CDR3 has 15 amino acids. V trimming: 5 bases; J trimming: 5 bases; junction bases outside the gene matches: 9. Per germline, CDR1 SEHNR and CDR2 FQNEAQ (reference sequence). The CDR3 loop is CASSATGGFPYGYTF. The CDR3 bases are TGTGCCAGCAGCGCGACAGGGGGATTTCCGTATGGCTACACCTTC.

The chain recombines TRBV30 with TRBJ1-1; D is unresolved. V lost 1 base and J lost 1, with 4 bases in between. CDR3 size: 12 residues. The V gene's germline CDR1 is GTSNPN and CDR2 SVGIG (reference sequence). DNA of the CDR3: TGTGCCTGGAGTGACACGAACACTGAAGCTTTCTTT. Amino acid sequence: CAWSDTNTEAFF.